One sample yielded the 26 T cell receptor beta chains listed below, sequenced in a study of shared clonotypes between healthy human individuals. Positive CCR7 selection of CD45RO-negative cells yielded the naive CD8 cells, and terminally differentiated effector memory CD45RA+ cells were excluded. TCRdb keeps only in-frame clones here, not all; method: immunoSEQ multiplex PCR. The sample holds hundreds of thousands of clones, roughly 95% seen once. Sequencing used naive CD8+ T cells sorted from blood. These receptors were taken from a woman aged 25 to 39 in good health.

The rearrangement links TRBV13 to TRBJ2-1; 13 bases line up with TRBD2. The CDR3 consists of 15 residues. J was trimmed by 13 bases and V by 4 bases; bases with no gene match: 10. CDR1 is PRHDT, CDR2 FYEKMQ, per germline (reference sequence). This CDR3 reads CASSSLGLAGDLQFF. The CDR3, as DNA: TGTGCCAGCAGCTCTCTTGGACTAGCGGGAGATCTTCAGTTCTTC.

In DNA form, the CDR3 reads TGTGCCAGCAGCTTGGTTACTAGCTTGGACGAGCAGTACTTC. This encodes CASSLVTSLDEQYF. The chain has TRBV5-4 and TRBJ2-5; a weak D match, TRBD2 (6 bases). With the DNA end fitting TRBJ2-7 better, the J assignment may be wrong. There are 14 residues in the CDR3. CDR1 SGHNT and CDR2 YYREEE come from the germline V gene (reference sequence).

This clone came up once. The V call is TRBV27, the J call TRBJ2-3, with 7 nucleotides matching TRBD1. The germline V gene has CDR1 MNHEY and CDR2 SMNVEV (reference sequence). The junction had 1 base not matched to a gene; V was cut back by 2 bases and J by 2 bases. The CDR3 extends over 14 amino acids. CDR3 region: CASSLGTDTDTQYF. As DNA, the CDR3 is TGTGCCAGCAGTTTAGGGACAGACACAGATACGCAGTATTTT.

The chain is built from TRBV2 and TRBJ2-1; no clear D gene. V lost 1 base to trimming and J lost 7 bases, with 14 bases between them. Per germline, CDR1 SNHLY and CDR2 FYNNEI. The CDR3 has 15 amino acids. CDR3 sequence reads: CASSEGAYLWNEQFF. The CDR3, as DNA: TGTGCCAGCAGTGAAGGGGCTTACCTTTGGAATGAGCAGTTCTTC.

The chain has TRBV11-3 and TRBJ2-7; D might be TRBD1 or TRBD2, each matching 5 bases. This CDR3 contains 13 residues. Germline V gene data show CDR1 as SGHNT and CDR2 as YENEEA. The germline V and J ends were trimmed by 9 bases and 6 bases, with 18 bases remaining between them. CDR3 in DNA: TGTGCCAGGACGCCCACGGGGCGAGTCGAGCAGTACTTC. This sequence encodes CARTPTGRVEQYF.

This clone was seen just once. V gene TRBV11-2 combines with J gene TRBJ2-1; D not certain. Germline CDR1 reads SGHAT; CDR2 reads FQNNGV. Trimming pared 5 bases from V and 9 bases from J, leaving 14 bases between. This CDR3 is built from 13 residues. CDR3 in amino acids: CASSPDLVVEQFF. The CDR3 DNA reads TGTGCCAGCAGCCCCGACTTAGTGGTTGAGCAGTTCTTC.

The chain recombines TRBV7-9 with TRBJ1-1; no reliable D call. Per germline, CDR1 SEHNR and CDR2 FQNEAQ (reference sequence). V was trimmed by 5 bases and J by 6 bases, leaving 13 bases between them. The CDR3 loop spans 13 amino acids. CDR3 sequence: CASSQTRLSEAFF. In DNA, the CDR3 is TGTGCCAGCAGCCAGACGCGGTTGTCTGAAGCTTTCTTT.

The V gene is TRBV30, the J gene TRBJ1-2; 8 nucleotides line up with TRBD1. After removal of 0 bases from V and 5 bases from J, the junction contained 8 bases not matched to a gene. Germline V gives CDR1 GTSNPN, CDR2 SVGIG (reference sequence). The CDR3 loop spans 15 amino acids. CDR3 region: CAWSVLGQGEYGYTF. The CDR3 nucleotides read TGTGCCTGGAGTGTACTAGGACAGGGAGAGTATGGCTACACCTTC.

Of note for this clone: The sample contains more than one DNA sequence encoding this CDR3. Written as DNA, the CDR3 is TGTGCCAGCAGTTTTCTTTCCCCGGGCTACGAGCAGTACTTC. Translating gives CASSFLSPGYEQYF. The chain combines TRBV27 with TRBJ2-7; D gene uncertain. Trimming left V 3 bases short and J 3 bases short, with 12 bases between. The CDR3 contains 14 residues. Germline CDR1 is MNHEY and CDR2 is SMNVEV (reference sequence).

The genes are TRBV27 and TRBJ2-5, with 9 bases matching TRBD1. Judging by the DNA end, TRBJ2-7 fits better; the J call may be wrong. The germline V gene has CDR1 MNHEY and CDR2 SMNVEV (reference sequence). The CDR3 consists of 17 residues. DNA for the CDR3: TGTGCCAGCAGCCCGAGCCCAGGGACAGGGCGTCGCTACGAGCAGTACTTC. It yields the protein CASSPSPGTGRRYEQYF.

This rearrangement joins TRBV6-6 to TRBJ2-3; 8 nucleotides match TRBD1. Germline V gene lookup returns CDR1 MNHNY and CDR2 SVGAGI (reference sequence). The V and J ends lost 5 bases and 5 bases, in that order; junction bases with no gene match: 6. The CDR3 length is 14 residues. As DNA, the CDR3 is TGTGCCAGCAGTGATGGACAGGGTGTAGATACGCAGTATTTT. It codes for CASSDGQGVDTQYF.

V and J are TRBV5-1 and TRBJ2-4; a possible D gene is TRBD1 (7 bases). Germline-derived CDR1 and CDR2 are SGHRS and YFSETQ. The CDR3 is 16 amino acids. V gave up 3 bases and J gave up 3 bases, with 16 bases separating them. CDR3 DNA: TGCGCCAGCAGCTCCTACGGTCAGGGGGGCAAAAACATTCAGTACTTC. Translation: CASSSYGQGGKNIQYF.

V is TRBV10-1 and J is TRBJ2-2; unclear D gene. With 0 bases removed from V and 3 bases from J, the gap between germline ends came to 5 bases. Germline V lookup: CDR1 WNHNN, CDR2 SYGVQD (reference sequence). This CDR3 region has 14 residues. CDR3 residues: CASSESGDTGELFF. DNA for the CDR3: TGCGCCAGCAGTGAGTCCGGAGACACCGGGGAGCTGTTTTTT.

The chain joins TRBV28 to TRBJ2-7; a possible D gene is TRBD1 (6 bases). Trimming took 1 base from V and 2 from J, leaving 12 bases between them. The germline CDR1 and CDR2 sequences are MDHEN and SYDVKM. CDR3 length: 15 amino acids. The CDR3 DNA sequence: TGTGCCAGCAGTTTATCCAGGGGTTGGGCCTACGAGCAGTACTTC. Its protein is CASSLSRGWAYEQYF.

J is TRBJ2-6 and V is TRBV7-9, with D perhaps given as TRBD1 or TRBD2 (5 bases each). Between the trimmed V and J ends, which lost 6 bases and 4 bases, there was a span of 16 bases. Per germline, CDR1 SEHNR and CDR2 FQNEAQ (reference sequence). The CDR3 is 16 residues long. This CDR3 is CASRGPTSSGANVLTF. The CDR3 DNA reads TGTGCCAGCAGGGGACCAACGTCGTCGGGGGCCAACGTCCTGACTTTC.

This clone has a single count. The chain uses TRBV28 and TRBJ2-2; 7 bases map to TRBD2. Trimming removed 2 bases from V and 13 bases from J; junction bases left unmatched: 4. Germline V gene lookup returns CDR1 MDHEN and CDR2 SYDVKM. The CDR3 length is 12 residues. CDR3 sequence (DNA): TGTGCCAGCAGTTTAGGAGGGAGGGTGCTGTTTTTT. This translates into CASSLGGRVLFF.

The CDR3 loop is CASATWGKTQYF. CDR3 DNA sequence: TGTGCCAGCGCCACATGGGGGAAGACCCAGTACTTC. The chain couples TRBV13 to TRBJ2-5; possibly TRBD1 or TRBD2 for D (5 bases each). This CDR3 comprises 12 residues. CDR1 and CDR2 from the germline V gene are PRHDT and FYEKMQ (reference sequence). Between the trimmed V and J ends, which lost 8 bases and 6 bases, there was a span of 13 bases.

The chain links TRBV7-9 to TRBJ2-1; TRBD2 matches at 11 bases. This CDR3 has 16 amino acids. Trimming took 5 bases from V and 2 from J; bases not matched to a gene: 5. The germline gives CDR1 SEHNR, CDR2 FQNEAQ (reference sequence). For the CDR3, the DNA is TGTGCCAGCAGCACCACTAGCGGGAGCACCTACAATGAGCAGTTCTTC. Its translation: CASSTTSGSTYNEQFF.

The rearrangement uses TRBV4-1 and TRBJ1-6; no reliable D call. Germline V lookup: CDR1 MGHRA, CDR2 YSYEKL. Trimming took 0 bases from V and 7 from J, leaving 13 bases between them. The CDR3 extends over 16 amino acids. CDR3: CASSQEDRAANSPLHF. The CDR3, as DNA: TGCGCCAGCAGCCAAGAAGATAGGGCCGCCAATTCACCCCTCCACTTT.

V gene TRBV9 combines with J gene TRBJ1-2, with 12 bases identical to TRBD1. V shed 5 bases and J 8 bases; nucleotides not matched to a gene: 4. The germline V gene has CDR1 SGDLS and CDR2 YYNGEE. This CDR3 contains 13 residues. In DNA form, the CDR3 reads TGTGCCAGCAGGGGACAGGGGGCAGGCGGCTACACCTTC. Its protein product is CASRGQGAGGYTF. The whole variable domain, filled in from reference TRBV9 and TRBJ1-2, reads DSGVTQTPKHLITATGQRVTLRCSPRSGDLSVYWYQQSLDQGLQFLIQYYNGEERAKGNILERFSAQQFPDLHSELNLSSLELGDSALYFCASRGQGAGGYTFGSGTRLTVV.

The chain is built from TRBV27 and TRBJ2-6; weak D call: TRBD2 (6 bases). Trimming removed 9 bases from V and 0 bases from J, with 9 bases in between. Germline V lookup: CDR1 MNHEY, CDR2 SMNVEV (reference sequence). This CDR3 has 14 residues. CDR3 loop: CASHGSSGANVLTF. The CDR3 bases are TGTGCCAGTCACGGGAGCTCTGGGGCCAACGTCCTGACTTTC.

The chain is built from TRBV7-9 and TRBJ1-1; D gene ambiguous. From germline, CDR1 is SEHNR and CDR2 FQNEAQ (reference sequence). The germline V and J ends were trimmed by 2 bases and 5 bases, with 15 bases remaining between them. The CDR3 extends over 15 amino acids. The CDR3 region has the DNA TGTGCCAGCAGCTTATTTGACCGCAGGAGGACTGAAGCTTTCTTT. Its protein is CASSLFDRRRTEAFF.

The genes are TRBV10-2 and TRBJ2-1; 13 bases are shared with TRBD2. Germline V gene lookup returns CDR1 WSHSY and CDR2 SAAADI. After removal of 8 bases from V and 2 bases from J, the junction contained 0 bases not matched to a gene. The CDR3 runs to 14 residues. CDR3 coding DNA: TGCGCCAGCGGACTAGCGGGAGCCTACAATGAGCAGTTCTTC. Translated, it gives CASGLAGAYNEQFF.

The chain carries TRBV4-1 and TRBJ2-7; no clear D gene. The CDR3 is made up of 15 amino acids. V lost 1 base and J lost 2, with 12 bases in between. The germline V gene has CDR1 MGHRA and CDR2 YSYEKL. This CDR3 reads CASSQVTATPYEQYF. The DNA for the CDR3 is TGCGCCAGCAGCCAAGTTACAGCGACTCCCTACGAGCAGTACTTC.

This chain connects TRBV28 to TRBJ2-1, with TRBD2 matching 13 bases. The germline CDR1 and CDR2 sequences are MDHEN and SYDVKM. The trim removed 6 bases at V and 7 bases at J, leaving 12 bases unmatched. This CDR3 spans 17 amino acids. The CDR3 nucleotides are TGTGCCAGCAGAAGAATACTAGCGGGAGGGCCGGGTAATGAGCAGTTCTTC. It is translated as CASRRILAGGPGNEQFF. Supplemented by reference TRBV28 and TRBJ2-1, the full variable domain reads DVKVTQSSRYLVKRTGEKVFLECVQDMDHENMFWYRQDPGLGLRLIYFSYDVKMKEKGDIPEGYSVSREKKERFSLILESASTNQTSMYLCASRRILAGGPGNEQFFGPGTRLTVL.

The chain recombines TRBV18 with TRBJ2-5; 8 bases line up with TRBD1. With 6 bases clipped from V and 8 bases from J, the junction kept 11 bases outside the gene matches. CDR1 and CDR2 (germline): KGHSH, LQKENI. The CDR3 contains 14 residues. CDR3 sequence: CASSPNDRGGTQYF. CDR3 DNA: TGTGCCAGCTCTCCCAATGACAGGGGTGGAACCCAGTACTTC.